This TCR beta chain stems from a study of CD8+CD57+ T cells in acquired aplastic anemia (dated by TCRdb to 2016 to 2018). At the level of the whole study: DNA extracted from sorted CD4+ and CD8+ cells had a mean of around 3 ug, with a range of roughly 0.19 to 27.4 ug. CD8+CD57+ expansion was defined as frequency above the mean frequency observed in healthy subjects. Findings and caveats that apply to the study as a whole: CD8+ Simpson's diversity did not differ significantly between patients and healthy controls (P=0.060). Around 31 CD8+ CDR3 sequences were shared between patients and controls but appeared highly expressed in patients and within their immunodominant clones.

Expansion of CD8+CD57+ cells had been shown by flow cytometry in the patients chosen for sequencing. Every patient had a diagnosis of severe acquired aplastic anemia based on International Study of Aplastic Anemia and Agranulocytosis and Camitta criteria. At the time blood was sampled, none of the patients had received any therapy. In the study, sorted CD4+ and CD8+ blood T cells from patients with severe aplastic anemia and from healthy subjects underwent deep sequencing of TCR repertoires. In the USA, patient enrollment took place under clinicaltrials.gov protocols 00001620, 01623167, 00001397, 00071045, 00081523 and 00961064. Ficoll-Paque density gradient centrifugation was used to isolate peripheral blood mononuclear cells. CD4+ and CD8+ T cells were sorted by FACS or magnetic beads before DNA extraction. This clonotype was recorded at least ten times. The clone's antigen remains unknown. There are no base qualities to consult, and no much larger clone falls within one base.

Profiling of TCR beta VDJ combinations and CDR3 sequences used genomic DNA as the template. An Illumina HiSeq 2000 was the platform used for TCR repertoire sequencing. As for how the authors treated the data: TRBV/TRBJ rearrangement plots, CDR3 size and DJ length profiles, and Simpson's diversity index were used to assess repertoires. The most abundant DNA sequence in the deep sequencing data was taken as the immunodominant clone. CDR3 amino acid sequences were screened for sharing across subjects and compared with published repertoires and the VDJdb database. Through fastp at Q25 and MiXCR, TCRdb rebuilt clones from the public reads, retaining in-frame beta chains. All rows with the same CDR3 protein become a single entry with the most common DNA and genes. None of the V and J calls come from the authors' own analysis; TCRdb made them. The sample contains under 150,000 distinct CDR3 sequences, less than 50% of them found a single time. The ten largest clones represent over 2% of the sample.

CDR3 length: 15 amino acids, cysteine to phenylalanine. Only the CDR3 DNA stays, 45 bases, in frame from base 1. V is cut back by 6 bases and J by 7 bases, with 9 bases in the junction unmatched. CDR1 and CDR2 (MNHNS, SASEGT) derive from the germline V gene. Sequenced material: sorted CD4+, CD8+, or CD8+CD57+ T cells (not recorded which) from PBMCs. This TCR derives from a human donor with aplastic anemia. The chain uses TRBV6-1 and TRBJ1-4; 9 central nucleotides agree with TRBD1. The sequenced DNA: TGTGCCAGCAGGTCGCCGGGACAGGGCATTGAAAAACTGTTTTTT. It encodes CASRSPGQGIEKLFF.